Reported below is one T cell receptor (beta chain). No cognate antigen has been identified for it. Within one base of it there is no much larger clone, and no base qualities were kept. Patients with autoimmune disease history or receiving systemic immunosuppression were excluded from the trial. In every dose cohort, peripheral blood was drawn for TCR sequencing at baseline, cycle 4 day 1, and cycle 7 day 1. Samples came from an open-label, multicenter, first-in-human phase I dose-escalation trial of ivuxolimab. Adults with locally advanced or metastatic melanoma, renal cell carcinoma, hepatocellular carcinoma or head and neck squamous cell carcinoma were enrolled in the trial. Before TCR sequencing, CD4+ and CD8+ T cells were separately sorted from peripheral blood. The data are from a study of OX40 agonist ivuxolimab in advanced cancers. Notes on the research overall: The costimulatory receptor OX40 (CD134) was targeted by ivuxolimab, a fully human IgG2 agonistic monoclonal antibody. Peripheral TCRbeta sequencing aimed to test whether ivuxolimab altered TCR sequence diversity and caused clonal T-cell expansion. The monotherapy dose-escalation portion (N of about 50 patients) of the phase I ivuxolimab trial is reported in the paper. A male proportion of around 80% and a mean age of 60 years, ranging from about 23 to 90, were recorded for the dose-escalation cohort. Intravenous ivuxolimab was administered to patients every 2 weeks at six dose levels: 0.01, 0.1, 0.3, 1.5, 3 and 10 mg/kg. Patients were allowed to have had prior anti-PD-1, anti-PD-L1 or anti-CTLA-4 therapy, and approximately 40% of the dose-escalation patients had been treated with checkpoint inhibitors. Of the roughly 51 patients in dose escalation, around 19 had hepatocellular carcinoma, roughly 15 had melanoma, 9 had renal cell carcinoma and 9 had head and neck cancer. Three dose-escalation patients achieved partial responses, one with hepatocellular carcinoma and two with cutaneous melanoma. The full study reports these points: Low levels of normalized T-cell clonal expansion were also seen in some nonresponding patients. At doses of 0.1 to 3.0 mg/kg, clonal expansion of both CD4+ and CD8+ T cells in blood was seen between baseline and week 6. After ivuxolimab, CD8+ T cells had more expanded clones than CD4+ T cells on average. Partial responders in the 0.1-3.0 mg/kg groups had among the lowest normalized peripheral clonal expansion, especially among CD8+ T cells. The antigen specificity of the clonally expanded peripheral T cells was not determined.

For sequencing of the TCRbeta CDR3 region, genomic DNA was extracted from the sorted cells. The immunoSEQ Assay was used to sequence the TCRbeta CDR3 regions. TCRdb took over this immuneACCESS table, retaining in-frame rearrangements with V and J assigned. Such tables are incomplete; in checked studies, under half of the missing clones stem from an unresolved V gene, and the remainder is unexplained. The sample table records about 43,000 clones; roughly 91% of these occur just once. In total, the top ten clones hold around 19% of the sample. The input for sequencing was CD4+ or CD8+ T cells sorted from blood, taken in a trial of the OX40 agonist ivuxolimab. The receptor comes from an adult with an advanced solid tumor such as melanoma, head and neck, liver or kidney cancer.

Read as DNA, the sequence is TGTGCCAGCAGCTTAGAATTTAATGCCTACGAGCAGTACTTC. This codes for CASSLEFNAYEQYF. This chain is built from TRBV11-2 and TRBJ2-7, with an unclear D gene assignment. Including cysteine and phenylalanine, the CDR3 has 14 amino acids. Of all the DNA, just the CDR3 is kept, 42 bases in frame from base 1. According to the germline V gene, CDR1 reads SGHAT and CDR2 reads FQNNGV. V is pared back by 0 bases and J by 2 bases, with 8 bases lying between the germline termini.